The next 23 T cell receptor beta chains were all read from a single sample in a study of blood T cell repertoires in COVID-19. Using immunoSEQ multiplex PCR, the repertoire was profiled, and TCRdb retains in-frame clones only, with some absent. The repertoire has over 300,000 clones, 80% to 90% of them found once; the top ten carry 6.4%. Sample: peripheral blood. The receptors were sampled from a man younger than 35 who had recovered from COVID-19.

The chain couples TRBV25-1 to TRBJ1-1; no firm D call. Per the germline V gene, CDR1 is MGHDK and CDR2 is SYGVNS. Trimming removed 3 bases from V and 3 bases from J, with 8 bases in between. This CDR3 comprises 13 residues. This CDR3 reads CASSDTTYTEAFF. The CDR3 DNA follows: TGTGCCAGCAGTGACACAACGTACACTGAAGCTTTCTTT.

This rearrangement joins TRBV6-5 to TRBJ1-2; a possible D gene is TRBD1 (5 bases). Germline values: CDR1 MNHEY, CDR2 SVGAGI. Trimming took off 6 bases at V and 8 bases at J, with 22 bases between the two ends. CDR3 length: 15 amino acids. CDR3 DNA sequence: TGTGCCAGCAGCCAGAATTTAGGGGATAGTCGCGGCTACACCTTC. It yields the protein CASSQNLGDSRGYTF.

The chain carries TRBV2 and TRBJ1-2; D call uncertain. The germline gives CDR1 SNHLY, CDR2 FYNNEI. This CDR3 spans 13 amino acids. The V end lost 6 bases, the J end lost 3 bases, and 11 bases lay between the germline ends. CDR3 region: CASREDWDYGYTF. The CDR3 DNA follows: TGTGCCAGCAGGGAGGACTGGGACTATGGCTACACCTTC.

This CDR3 is CSVGAGERQGYTF. In nucleotides, the CDR3 is TGCAGCGTTGGGGCGGGGGAAAGGCAAGGCTACACCTTC. The rearrangement uses TRBV29-1 and TRBJ1-2; weak D call: TRBD1 (5 bases). The CDR3 contains 13 residues. The V end lost 4 bases, the J end lost 8 bases, and 17 bases lay between the germline ends. CDR1 and CDR2 from the germline V gene are SQVTM and ANQGSEA.

The chain uses TRBV5-1 and TRBJ2-3, with D possibly TRBD1 on 5 matching bases. This CDR3 has 14 residues. With 0 bases removed from V and 3 bases from J, the gap between germline ends came to 8 bases. Germline V gene data show CDR1 as SGHRS and CDR2 as YFSETQ. This CDR3 reads CASSLGGWTDTQYF. The CDR3 nucleotides are TGCGCCAGCAGCTTGGGGGGCTGGACAGATACGCAGTATTTT. The whole variable domain, remainder taken from reference TRBV5-1 and TRBJ2-3, is KAGVTQTPRYLIKTRGQQVTLSCSPISGHRSVSWYQQTPGQGLQFLFEYFSETQRNKGNFPGRFSGRQFSNSRSEMNVSTLELGDSALYLCASSLGGWTDTQYFGPGTRLTVL.

This clone was detected once. This chain joins TRBV9 and TRBJ1-1; D is perhaps TRBD1 (6 bases). This CDR3 has 14 residues. Germline CDR1 is SGDLS and CDR2 is YYNGEE. V lost 5 bases and J lost 0, with 11 bases in between. CDR3 amino acids: CASSRGNMNTEAFF. As DNA, the CDR3 is TGTGCCAGCAGTAGGGGGAATATGAACACTGAAGCTTTCTTT.

The genes are TRBV4-1 and TRBJ1-5; D gene ambiguous. This CDR3 spans 12 amino acids. Germline V CDR1 and CDR2: MGHRA, YSYEKL. Trimming removed 3 bases at V and 6 bases at J, with 6 bases between. The CDR3, as DNA: TGCGCCAGCAGCCAGCCCAGTCAGCCCCAGCATTTT. Protein: CASSQPSQPQHF.

The CDR3 nucleotides read TGCGCCAGCAGCTTGGAACCCTTAAACAACAATGAGCAGTTCTTC. Protein product: CASSLEPLNNNEQFF. The genes are TRBV5-1 and TRBJ2-1, with no clear D. Germline CDR1 SGHRS, CDR2 YFSETQ. This CDR3 has 15 residues. The V gene lost 0 bases and the J gene lost 5 bases, with 12 bases spanning the gap. Using reference TRBV5-1 and TRBJ2-1 for the parts outside the CDR3, the full variable domain is KAGVTQTPRYLIKTRGQQVTLSCSPISGHRSVSWYQQTPGQGLQFLFEYFSETQRNKGNFPGRFSGRQFSNSRSEMNVSTLELGDSALYLCASSLEPLNNNEQFFGPGTRLTVL.

The chain links TRBV9 to TRBJ2-5; D not certain. The CDR3 covers 11 residues. Germline CDR1 is SGDLS and CDR2 is YYNGEE. V lost 3 bases and J lost 4, with 4 bases in between. The CDR3 nucleotides read TGTGCCAGCAGCGATCGAGAGACCCAGTACTTC. Translated, it gives CASSDRETQYF.

This clone was found once. The chain carries TRBV5-1 and TRBJ2-5; 11 bases fit TRBD2. This CDR3 is 14 amino acids long. The V gene's germline CDR1 is SGHRS and CDR2 YFSETQ. Unmatched junction bases numbered 5, after V lost 6 bases and J lost 4 bases. CDR3 loop: CASTSGGMGETQYF. For the CDR3, the DNA is TGCGCCAGCACTAGCGGGGGGATGGGAGAGACCCAGTACTTC.

The rearrangement joins TRBV6-5 to TRBJ2-2; 7 bases fit TRBD1. This CDR3 is built from 15 residues. Trimming removed 8 bases from V and 0 bases from J; junction bases left unmatched: 6. Per germline, CDR1 MNHEY and CDR2 SVGAGI. CDR3 protein: CASSTDRANTGELFF. CDR3 DNA sequence: TGTGCCAGCTCGACCGACAGGGCGAACACCGGGGAGCTGTTTTTT.

This chain links TRBV6-5 with TRBJ2-2, with 8 bases lining up with TRBD1. This CDR3 spans 15 amino acids. Germline trimming cut 8 bases from V and 3 bases from J; bases unmatched to any gene: 8. Germline-derived CDR1 and CDR2 are MNHEY and SVGAGI. CDR3 protein: CASAGRQGHTGELFF. CDR3 nucleotide sequence: TGTGCCAGCGCGGGGAGACAGGGGCACACCGGGGAGCTGTTTTTT.

The chain recombines TRBV5-1 with TRBJ1-2; TRBD1 agrees at 9 bases. The ends lost 4 bases at V and 0 bases at J; junction bases unmatched: 4. The CDR3 spans 15 residues. Germline CDR1 reads SGHRS; CDR2 reads YFSETQ. Here the CDR3 DNA reads TGCGCCAGCAGCCAGAACAGGGGGCCTAACTATGGCTACACCTTC. Its translation: CASSQNRGPNYGYTF.

The chain couples TRBV19 to TRBJ2-7; 8 bases line up with TRBD2. The CDR3 covers 13 residues. V gave up 3 bases and J gave up 5 bases; unmatched junction bases: 3. CDR1 and CDR2 from the germline V gene are LNHDA and SQIVND (reference sequence). DNA for the CDR3: TGTGCCAGTAGTATCGGGGGGGTCAACGAGCAGTACTTC. It codes for CASSIGGVNEQYF.

The chain is built from TRBV25-1 and TRBJ1-1, with D possibly being TRBD1 (5 bases). This CDR3 has 14 amino acids. Germline lookup yields CDR1 MGHDK and CDR2 SYGVNS. Trimming cost V 6 bases and J 2 bases, with 13 bases left between them. The CDR3 reads CASSPRQHNTEAFF. The CDR3 DNA sequence: TGTGCCAGCAGCCCTCGACAGCACAACACTGAAGCTTTCTTT.

The chain is built from TRBV6-5 and TRBJ1-5, with TRBD1 identical over 7 bases. Germline V lookup: CDR1 MNHEY, CDR2 SVGAGI. With V trimmed by 2 bases and J by 6 bases, 4 bases remained unmatched. CDR3 size: 14 residues. This CDR3 is CASSYQQGSQPQHF. CDR3 nucleotides: TGTGCCAGCAGTTACCAACAGGGGAGTCAGCCCCAGCATTTT.

This chain joins TRBV19 and TRBJ2-7; a weak D match, TRBD2 (7 bases). The CDR3 totals 14 residues. V was trimmed by 0 bases and J by 7 bases, leaving 13 bases between them. Germline V CDR1 and CDR2: LNHDA, SQIVND (reference sequence). The DNA of the CDR3 is TGTGCCAGTAGTATAGAGGGGGGGCCGAGGGAGCAGTACTTC. Protein: CASSIEGGPREQYF.

V gene TRBV6-5 combines with J gene TRBJ1-4, with D possibly being TRBD1 (6 bases). Germline CDR1 reads MNHEY; CDR2 reads SVGAGI. There are 14 residues in the CDR3. The V end lost 6 bases, the J end lost 5 bases, and 13 bases lay between the germline ends. As DNA, the CDR3 is TGTGCCAGCAGCGATAGGACAGTAAATGAAAAACTGTTTTTT. Amino acids: CASSDRTVNEKLFF.

This clone was seen just once. The J gene is TRBJ2-3, the V gene TRBV4-2; 7 bases are a match to TRBD1. Germline CDR1 is LGHNA and CDR2 is YNFKEQ. With 0 bases clipped from V and 3 bases from J, the junction kept 9 bases outside the gene matches. This CDR3 region has 17 residues. The CDR3 loop is CASSQEPPRGRTDTQYF. CDR3 DNA sequence: TGTGCCAGCAGCCAAGAGCCCCCTAGGGGGCGGACAGATACGCAGTATTTT.

The rearrangement links TRBV5-1 to TRBJ1-2; tentative D call: TRBD1 (6 bases). Germline V lookup: CDR1 SGHRS, CDR2 YFSETQ. This CDR3 is 13 amino acids long. The V end lost 4 bases, the J end lost 7 bases, and 14 bases lay between the germline ends. Written as DNA, the CDR3 is TGCGCCAGCAGCCCGGGACATGAATCTGGCTACACCTTC. Translated: CASSPGHESGYTF.

With regard to this clone: An end of the junction differs from the germline gene, which may be a read error. The chain joins TRBV7-8 to TRBJ1-2; D unresolved. The CDR3 covers 15 residues. The germline gives CDR1 SGHVS, CDR2 FQNEAQ. DNA of the CDR3: TGTGCCAGCAGCCCCGGGGAGGGCCTACTTTATGACTACACCTTC. Translation: CASSPGEGLLYDYTF.

This chain uses TRBV5-6 with TRBJ2-3; 9 positions agree with TRBD2. The CDR3 runs 15 residues. Germline CDR1 SGHDT, CDR2 YYEEEE. The junction had 3 bases not matched to a gene; V was cut back by 2 bases and J by 2 bases. The CDR3 DNA sequence: TGTGCCAGCAGCTTTGGGGGACTAGCCACAGATACGCAGTATTTT. This gives the protein CASSFGGLATDTQYF.

The CDR3 here is CASRRTGRYEQYF. The DNA of the CDR3 is TGTGCCAGCAGGAGGACAGGGAGATACGAGCAGTACTTC. This chain uses TRBV12-3 or TRBV12-4 with TRBJ2-7; 8 bases align to TRBD1. After removal of 6 bases from V and 4 bases from J, the junction contained 5 bases not matched to a gene. The CDR3 covers 13 residues.